This T cell receptor beta chain was sequenced in a study of CD8 T cells in Susac syndrome. Sequencing of TCR beta covered CD8+ and CD4+ T cells obtained from blood. Losses at the gene ends were 5 bases for V and 3 bases for J; bases not matched to a gene: 4. The germline V gene encodes CDR1 SEHNR and CDR2 FQNEAQ (reference sequence). The CDR3 spans 13 residues. RNA totalling roughly 0.45 to 1 ug underwent reverse transcription with random hexamers. TCRdb reprocessed the immunoSEQ multiplex PCR reads with MiXCR, giving one entry per CDR3 protein. The sample holds around 170,000 distinct CDR3 sequences, more than 95% seen once.

The receptor was derived from a human donor with Susac syndrome. The chain joins TRBV7-9 to TRBJ2-7, with TRBD1 matching over 7 bases. The sample taken for sequencing was CD4+ T cells from PBMCs. The CDR3 DNA reads TGTGCCAGCAGCCGCTGGGACAGCTACGAGCAGTACGTC. It codes for CASSRWDSYEQYV.